This entry lists 25 T cell receptor beta chains sequenced from one sample in a study of shared clonotypes between healthy human individuals. Assay: immunoSEQ multiplex PCR; the TCRdb copy retains only in-frame clones and omits some. The sample shows about 2.2 million clones, over 85% of them seen only once. CD8 cells classed as naive were CD45RO-negative and positively selected for CCR7, excluding terminally differentiated effector memory CD45RA+ cells. Material for sequencing was naive CD8+ T cells from PBMCs. These receptors were taken from a man between 18 and 29 years old in good health. Some clones in this sample may be carry-over from other donors' samples.

On this clone itself: The same CDR3 is also encoded by other DNA sequences in this sample. The chain's CDR3 is CASSLRQGTDTQYF. The CDR3 DNA follows: TGTGCCAGCAGTTTAAGACAGGGCACAGATACGCAGTATTTT. The chain has TRBV27 and TRBJ2-3; a possible D gene is TRBD1 (6 bases). V lost 2 bases and J lost 1, with 7 bases in between. Germline CDR1 MNHEY, CDR2 SMNVEV (reference sequence). This CDR3 spans 14 amino acids.

The rearrangement uses TRBV19 and TRBJ2-7, with 7 positions matching TRBD2. The CDR3 is made up of 15 amino acids. Germline CDR1 and CDR2: LNHDA and SQIVND (reference sequence). Unmatched junction bases numbered 7, after V lost 3 bases and J lost 2 bases. CDR3 residues: CASSIQAGETYEQYF. In DNA form, the CDR3 reads TGTGCCAGTAGTATCCAGGCGGGGGAAACCTACGAGCAGTACTTC. The full variable domain, completed using reference TRBV19 and TRBJ2-7, is DGGITQSPKYLFRKEGQNVTLSCEQNLNHDAMYWYRQDPGQGLRLIYYSQIVNDFQKGDIAEGYSVSREKKESFPLTVTSAQKNPTAFYLCASSIQAGETYEQYFGPGTRLTVT.

The table lists this clone with a count of one. The chain couples TRBV27 to TRBJ1-1, with 9 bases fitting TRBD1. J was trimmed by 1 base and V by 7 bases; bases with no gene match: 4. Germline values: CDR1 MNHEY, CDR2 SMNVEV (reference sequence). This CDR3 contains 14 residues. The chain's CDR3 is CASTKTGGNTEAFF. The CDR3 DNA sequence: TGTGCCAGCACCAAGACAGGGGGGAACACTGAAGCTTTCTTT.

The V gene is TRBV4-3, the J gene TRBJ1-6; D is unclear. V was shortened by 2 bases and J by 7 bases, with 9 bases between the two germline ends. The CDR3 sequence is 14 residues long. Germline V gene lookup returns CDR1 LGHNA and CDR2 YSLEER. CDR3 coding DNA: TGCGCCAGCAGCCAACATCCCGAAAATTCACCCCTCCACTTT. Amino acid sequence: CASSQHPENSPLHF.

The chain links TRBV9 to TRBJ2-1; the D gene could be TRBD1 or TRBD2 (5 bases each). This CDR3 is built from 20 residues. V was shortened by 0 bases and J by 2 bases, with 24 bases between the two germline ends. Germline CDR1 is SGDLS and CDR2 is YYNGEE. Here the CDR3 reads CASSVARTGVGDPTYNEQFF. The CDR3 nucleotides read TGTGCCAGCAGCGTAGCCCGGACGGGTGTGGGGGACCCTACCTACAATGAGCAGTTCTTC.

The chain links TRBV7-8 to TRBJ2-4, with D perhaps TRBD1 (5 bases). The ends were cut back, 6 bases at V and 1 base at J, with 10 bases in the middle. The CDR3 consists of 14 residues. CDR1 and CDR2 (germline): SGHVS, FQNEAQ. CDR3 region: CASSSRQAKNIQYF. For the CDR3, the DNA is TGTGCCAGCAGTTCGAGACAGGCCAAAAACATTCAGTACTTC.

The rearrangement links TRBV29-1 to TRBJ1-2; 9 nucleotides line up with TRBD1. The V gene end was trimmed by 6 bases and the J gene end by 8 bases; junction bases not matched to a gene: 7. Germline V gene sequence: CDR1 SQVTM, CDR2 ANQGSEA. The CDR3 runs to 12 residues. The CDR3: CSVLQGARGYTF. In nucleotides, the CDR3 is TGCAGCGTCCTACAGGGGGCAAGGGGCTACACCTTC.

The rearrangement uses TRBV7-9 and TRBJ2-1; D is perhaps TRBD1 (5 bases). Per the germline V gene, CDR1 is SEHNR and CDR2 is FQNEAQ (reference sequence). V lost 4 bases and J lost 2, with 15 bases in between. This CDR3 region has 16 residues. CDR3 nucleotide sequence: TGTGCCAGCAGCTCCCGACAGCCCATCCCCTACAATGAGCAGTTCTTC. This encodes CASSSRQPIPYNEQFF.

The V gene is TRBV7-6, the J gene TRBJ1-3, with 9 positions matching TRBD1. This CDR3 is 18 amino acids long. Trimming at V came to 2 bases and at J to 0 bases, leaving 8 bases not matched to a gene. CDR1 and CDR2 (germline): SGHVS, FNYEAQ. CDR3: CASSLLGQGGYSGNTIYF. Here the CDR3 DNA reads TGTGCCAGCAGCTTATTGGGACAGGGTGGATACTCTGGAAACACCATATATTTT.

The gene calls are TRBV27 and TRBJ2-6; D is ambiguous. The CDR3 totals 13 residues. Germline V gives CDR1 MNHEY, CDR2 SMNVEV (reference sequence). Deletions cut 6 bases from V and 4 bases from J, with 7 bases between. This CDR3 reads CASRVPGANVLTF. CDR3 bases: TGTGCCAGCAGGGTCCCGGGGGCCAACGTCCTGACTTTC.

Regarding this clone: No DNA is shown, since the ends of the CDR3 on it are uncertain; the CDR3 is the one TCRdb lists. This rearrangement joins TRBV6-6 to TRBJ2-2. Germline CDR1 is MNHNY and CDR2 is SVGAGI (reference sequence). From its first to its last residue, the CDR3 has 14 amino acids. CDR3: CASSWSGRAGELFF.

This chain connects TRBV5-1 to TRBJ1-1; D is unclear. The V gene's germline CDR1 is SGHRS and CDR2 YFSETQ. The CDR3 loop spans 15 amino acids. Trimming shortened V by 6 bases and J by 0 bases, and 15 bases separated the two germline ends. This chain's CDR3 is CASTPGWGMNTEAFF. For the CDR3, the DNA is TGCGCCAGCACCCCGGGGTGGGGTATGAACACTGAAGCTTTCTTT.

The V gene is TRBV5-1, the J gene TRBJ2-3; D is ambiguous. Between the trimmed V and J ends, which lost 4 bases and 2 bases, there was a span of 11 bases. The CDR3 covers 14 residues. Germline V gives CDR1 SGHRS, CDR2 YFSETQ. The chain's CDR3 is CASSGRRNTDTQYF. The CDR3, as DNA: TGCGCCAGCAGCGGCCGAAGAAACACAGATACGCAGTATTTT.

The chain couples TRBV11-3 to TRBJ2-1, with a possible D match to TRBD1 (6 bases). The CDR3 is 19 amino acids. Germline assignment: CDR1 SGHNT and CDR2 YENEEA. Trimming took 2 bases from V and 5 from J, leaving 25 bases between them. The CDR3 loop reads CASSLTGGDSYTLHNEQFF. DNA for the CDR3: TGTGCCAGCAGCTTAACTGGGGGCGATTCGTATACCCTTCACAATGAGCAGTTCTTC. The full variable domain, with the rest looked up from reference TRBV11-3 and TRBJ2-1, is EAGVVQSPRYKIIEKKQPVAFWCNPISGHNTLYWYLQNLGQGPELLIRYENEEAVDDSQLPKDRFSAERLKGVDSTLKIQPAELGDSAVYLCASSLTGGDSYTLHNEQFFGPGTRLTVL.

Points on this clone: Within the sample, other DNA sequences also encode this same CDR3. V gene TRBV2 combines with J gene TRBJ2-1; D may be TRBD1 (6 bases). Trimming removed 9 bases at V and 10 bases at J, with 10 bases between. Germline V CDR1 and CDR2: SNHLY, FYNNEI. CDR3 length: 10 residues. The DNA for the CDR3 is TGTGCCAGTGGGGGCGGAGAGCAGTTCTTC. As protein: CASGGGEQFF.

The genes are TRBV11-2 and TRBJ2-3; the match to TRBD1 covers 7 bases. Per the germline V gene, CDR1 is SGHAT and CDR2 is FQNNGV. The J segment lost 5 bases and the V segment lost 3 bases, leaving 8 bases of the junction unmatched. There are 15 residues in the CDR3. CDR3 DNA: TGTGCCAGCAGCTTTCCAGGACAGGCGCGAGATACGCAGTATTTT. Amino acid sequence: CASSFPGQARDTQYF.

Turning to this clone: The identical CDR3 is also encoded by other nucleotide sequences in the sample. The V call is TRBV29-1, the J call TRBJ2-7; the match to TRBD1 covers 10 bases. After removal of 6 bases from V and 4 bases from J, the junction contained 3 bases not matched to a gene. This CDR3 comprises 12 residues. The germline gives CDR1 SQVTM, CDR2 ANQGSEA. Here the CDR3 DNA reads TGCAGCGTCGGGGACAGGGGTTACGAGCAGTACTTC. Its protein is CSVGDRGYEQYF.

The genes are TRBV14 and TRBJ2-7; D is perhaps TRBD1 (5 bases). Germline loops: CDR1 SGHDN, CDR2 FVKESK. This CDR3 has 15 residues. The germline V and J ends were trimmed by 4 bases and 2 bases, with 15 bases remaining between them. CDR3 bases: TGTGCCAGCAGCCGAGCAAGGGCAGGGCCCTACGAGCAGTACTTC. It yields the protein CASSRARAGPYEQYF.

On this clone itself: Other DNA sequences within the sample encode an identical CDR3. The gene calls are TRBV4-3 and TRBJ2-1; D unclear. The CDR3 has 13 amino acids. V lost 0 bases to trimming and J lost 6 bases, with 6 bases between them. Germline-derived CDR1 and CDR2 are LGHNA and YSLEER. CDR3 bases: TGCGCCAGCAGCCAAGATCGGAGCAATGAGCAGTTCTTC. This codes for CASSQDRSNEQFF.

The chain couples TRBV13 to TRBJ1-1, with D unclear. V was shortened by 2 bases and J by 3 bases, with 7 bases between the two germline ends. This CDR3 contains 13 residues. CDR1 PRHDT and CDR2 FYEKMQ come from the germline V gene (reference sequence). This chain's CDR3 is CASSLIGYTEAFF. The CDR3 nucleotides read TGTGCCAGCAGCTTAATTGGGTACACTGAAGCTTTCTTT. The full variable domain, its missing parts supplied by reference TRBV13 and TRBJ1-1, is AAGVIQSPRHLIKEKRETATLKCYPIPRHDTVYWYQQGPGQDPQFLISFYEKMQSDKGSIPDRFSAQQFSDYHSELNMSSLELGDSALYFCASSLIGYTEAFFGQGTRLTVV.

The rearrangement uses TRBV5-1 and TRBJ2-4; 9 bases align to TRBD2. Germline loops: CDR1 SGHRS, CDR2 YFSETQ. The CDR3 loop spans 18 amino acids. V shed 1 base, J shed 7 bases, and the junction held 15 bases outside the gene matches. The CDR3 reads CASSLWSSGTLVGNIQYF. CDR3 coding DNA: TGCGCCAGCAGCTTGTGGTCTAGCGGGACCCTGGTGGGGAACATTCAGTACTTC.

This rearrangement joins TRBV7-6 to TRBJ1-1; a weak D match, TRBD1 (5 bases). The CDR3 spans 11 residues. CDR1 is SGHVS and CDR2 is FNYEAQ in the germline V gene. Trimming stripped 8 bases from V and 8 bases from J, with 12 bases between. In DNA form, the CDR3 reads TGTGCCAGCGATTCGCAGGGAGAAGCTTTCTTT. Translation: CASDSQGEAFF.

This chain connects TRBV2 to TRBJ2-1, with TRBD2 matching over 11 bases. Per germline, CDR1 SNHLY and CDR2 FYNNEI. The CDR3 loop spans 15 amino acids. The J segment lost 4 bases and the V segment lost 7 bases, leaving 6 bases of the junction unmatched. The CDR3: CASTLGLADYNEQFF. The CDR3 DNA follows: TGTGCCAGCACCCTGGGACTAGCGGATTACAATGAGCAGTTCTTC.

The chain carries TRBV4-2 and TRBJ2-3; 9 bases are a match to TRBD2. Germline loops: CDR1 LGHNA, CDR2 YNFKEQ. The CDR3 is made up of 16 amino acids. The V and J ends lost 4 bases and 2 bases, in that order; junction bases with no gene match: 7. The CDR3 DNA is TGTGCCAGCAGCCTAGGGCTAGCGGGGCACACAGATACGCAGTATTTT. Encoded protein: CASSLGLAGHTDTQYF.

In the case of this clone: Compared with germline, one end of the junction differs, possibly owing to a read error. This chain links TRBV6-5 with TRBJ2-1; D possibly corresponds to TRBD2 (6 bases). Germline V gives CDR1 MNHEY, CDR2 SVGAGI. The CDR3 contains 16 residues. For the CDR3, the DNA is TGTGCCAGCAGCTACTCGCGGGACGGACCTAACTGGGAGCAGTTCTTC. This gives the protein CASSYSRDGPNWEQFF.